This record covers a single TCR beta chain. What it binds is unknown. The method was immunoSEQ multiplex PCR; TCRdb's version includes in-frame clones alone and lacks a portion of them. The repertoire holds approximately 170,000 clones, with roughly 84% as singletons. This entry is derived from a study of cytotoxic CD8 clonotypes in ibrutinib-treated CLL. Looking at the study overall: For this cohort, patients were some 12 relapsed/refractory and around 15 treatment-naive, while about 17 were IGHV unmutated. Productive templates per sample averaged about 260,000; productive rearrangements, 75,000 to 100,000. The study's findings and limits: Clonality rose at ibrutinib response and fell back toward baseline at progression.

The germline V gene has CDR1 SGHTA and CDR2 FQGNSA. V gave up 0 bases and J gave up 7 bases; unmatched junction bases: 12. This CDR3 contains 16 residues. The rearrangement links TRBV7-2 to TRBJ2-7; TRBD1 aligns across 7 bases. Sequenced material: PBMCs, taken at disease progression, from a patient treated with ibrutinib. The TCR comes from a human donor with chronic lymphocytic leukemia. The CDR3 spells CASSLAWTGGRREQYF. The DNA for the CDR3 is TGTGCCAGCAGCTTAGCTTGGACAGGCGGCCGGCGAGAGCAGTACTTC.